This TCR beta chain was retrieved from a study of T cell changes during pregnancy in multiple sclerosis. CDR1 is MDHEN and CDR2 is SYDVKM in the germline V gene. The length of the CDR3 is 14 residues. J gave up 3 bases and V 3 bases, and 5 bases lay outside the gene matches. Sequencing used immunoSEQ multiplex PCR; TCRdb keeps in-frame clones, though not all of them. The table has about 50,000 clones, roughly 95% seen once. The J gene is TRBJ2-7, the V gene TRBV28; 7 bases map to TRBD2. The clonotype comes from a female donor with multiple sclerosis, enrolled in a pregnancy study. This specimen consisted of CD4+ T cells from peripheral blood mononuclear cells, obtained in the third trimester of pregnancy. CDR3 loop: CASSLPSGYYEQYF. The CDR3, as DNA: TGTGCCAGCAGTTTGCCTAGCGGTTACTACGAGCAGTACTTC.